Shown below are 29 T cell receptor beta chains from a single sample sequenced in a study of T cell responses to AZD1222 COVID-19 vaccine. The repertoire was sequenced with immunoSEQ multiplex PCR; TCRdb's copy has only in-frame clones and lacks some. Among 140,000 to 150,000 clones listed, 75% to 95% were seen once. The specimen comprised peripheral blood, sampled 28 days after the second dose of the MenACWY control vaccine. The receptor set was obtained from an adult who received the MenACWY meningococcal vaccine as a control.

This chain uses TRBV6-2 or TRBV6-3 with TRBJ1-1; no definite D call. From germline, CDR1 is MNHEY and CDR2 SVGEGT. The CDR3 has 15 amino acids. Trimming pared 5 bases from V and 0 bases from J, leaving 13 bases between. The CDR3 here is CASSPLGGLNTEAFF. As DNA, the CDR3 is TGTGCCAGCAGTCCCCTGGGAGGGTTGAACACTGAAGCTTTCTTT.

V and J are TRBV6-2 or TRBV6-3 and TRBJ2-1, with a tentative D call TRBD1 (6 bases). The CDR3 has 15 amino acids. The germline V and J ends were trimmed by 4 bases and 3 bases, with 13 bases remaining between them. Germline CDR1 reads MNHEY; CDR2 reads SVGEGT. CDR3 region: CASSFGTGHYNEQFF. In nucleotides, the CDR3 is TGTGCCAGCAGTTTCGGGACGGGACACTACAATGAGCAGTTCTTC.

The chain employs TRBV2 and TRBJ2-3; the D gene is possibly TRBD2 (6 bases). Germline CDR1 is SNHLY and CDR2 is FYNNEI. V lost 4 bases, J lost 3 bases, and 8 bases lay in between. This CDR3 is 13 amino acids long. The CDR3 spells CASSVGTTDTQYF. The CDR3 DNA reads as TGTGCCAGCAGTGTAGGGACTACAGATACGCAGTATTTT.

This clone came up once. The chain combines TRBV7-3 with TRBJ2-1, with D possibly called TRBD1 or TRBD2 (5 bases each). The ends were cut back, 2 bases at V and 6 bases at J, with 14 bases in the middle. This CDR3 is built from 15 residues. Germline values: CDR1 SGHTA, CDR2 FQGTGA. The CDR3, as DNA: TGTGCCAGCAGCTTATCCCGAGGGGCGCCCAATGAGCAGTTCTTC. It is translated as CASSLSRGAPNEQFF.

V is TRBV5-1 and J is TRBJ2-1; D uncertain. This CDR3 spans 16 amino acids. The germline V gene encodes CDR1 SGHRS and CDR2 YFSETQ. V lost 0 bases and J 5 bases, leaving 15 bases between the germline ends. CDR3 in amino acids: CASSLAGLIPDNEQFF. The CDR3 DNA follows: TGCGCCAGCAGCTTGGCCGGCCTAATCCCAGACAATGAGCAGTTCTTC.

This clone was seen a handful of times. V is TRBV19 and J is TRBJ2-4; TRBD2 matches at 10 bases. Germline V gene lookup returns CDR1 LNHDA and CDR2 SQIVND (reference sequence). The CDR3 spans 16 residues. Germline trimming cut 9 bases from V and 0 bases from J; bases unmatched to any gene: 8. CDR3: CASRRTSGVAKNIQYF. CDR3 nucleotide sequence: TGTGCCAGCCGTAGAACTAGCGGGGTAGCCAAAAACATTCAGTACTTC.

V and J are TRBV4-3 and TRBJ2-1; the D gene is possibly TRBD2 (5 bases). The germline V gene has CDR1 LGHNA and CDR2 YSLEER. The V and J ends lost 4 bases and 0 bases respectively, with 16 bases between them. The CDR3 sequence is 17 residues long. The CDR3 coding sequence is TGCGCCAGCAGCCGTCACGCGGGTGAAAGCTCCTACAATGAGCAGTTCTTC. Encoded protein: CASSRHAGESSYNEQFF.

The chain carries TRBV28 and TRBJ2-4; TRBD1 matches at 10 bases. The J segment lost 1 base and the V segment lost 6 bases, leaving 3 bases of the junction unmatched. This CDR3 is built from 15 residues. CDR1 is MDHEN and CDR2 is SYDVKM in the germline V gene. The CDR3 DNA reads TGTGCCAGCAGGGGACAGGGGTTCGCCAAAAACATTCAGTACTTC. As protein: CASRGQGFAKNIQYF.

This chain joins TRBV6-1 and TRBJ1-1; D perhaps matches TRBD1 (5 bases). Between the trimmed V and J ends, which lost 2 bases and 5 bases, there was a span of 12 bases. The CDR3 length is 14 residues. Germline V gene data show CDR1 as MNHNS and CDR2 as SASEGT. The CDR3 region is CASSELIQVTEAFF. In DNA, the CDR3 is TGTGCCAGCAGTGAATTGATACAGGTAACTGAAGCTTTCTTT.

This sequence joins TRBV19 and TRBJ2-5; 7 bases map to TRBD1. V was clipped by 4 bases and J by 5 bases; unmatched bases: 10. The germline V gene has CDR1 LNHDA and CDR2 SQIVND (reference sequence). The CDR3 consists of 15 residues. The CDR3: CASSSRTGRLETQYF. CDR3 bases: TGTGCCAGTAGTAGCCGGACAGGCCGGCTGGAGACCCAGTACTTC.

This chain connects TRBV18 to TRBJ2-7; 8 positions agree with TRBD1. Germline trimming cut 3 bases from V and 4 bases from J; bases unmatched to any gene: 11. The germline CDR1 and CDR2 sequences are KGHSH and LQKENI. The CDR3 extends over 16 amino acids. In DNA, the CDR3 is TGTGCCAGCTCACCTCCGGCTTCAGACAGGGGTTACGAGCAGTACTTC. It yields the protein CASSPPASDRGYEQYF.

The chain couples TRBV28 to TRBJ1-1; 9 bases align to TRBD1. The CDR3 covers 19 residues. J lost 1 base, V lost 11 bases, and 23 bases had no gene match. Per germline, CDR1 MDHEN and CDR2 SYDVKM. The CDR3 loop reads CAGSDRDRVLWGKNTEAFF. CDR3 coding DNA: TGTGCCGGTAGCGACCGGGACAGGGTATTATGGGGAAAGAACACTGAAGCTTTCTTT.

V usage is TRBV2 and J usage is TRBJ2-1; perhaps TRBD2 as D (5 bases). Germline assignment: CDR1 SNHLY and CDR2 FYNNEI. Trimming removed 4 bases at V and 0 bases at J, with 13 bases between. CDR3 length: 16 residues. In nucleotides, the CDR3 is TGTGCCAGCAGTGCAACTAGGTTCGGCTCCTACAATGAGCAGTTCTTC. It specifies CASSATRFGSYNEQFF.

The chain carries TRBV7-8 and TRBJ1-2; unclear D gene. CDR1 and CDR2 from the germline V gene are SGHVS and FQNEAQ. The CDR3 has 18 amino acids. Deletions cut 5 bases from V and 4 bases from J, with 26 bases between. The CDR3 spells CASSLNRVSGAIAYGYTF. For the CDR3, the DNA is TGTGCCAGCAGCCTAAACCGGGTCAGTGGCGCTATCGCCTATGGCTACACCTTC. The whole variable domain, filled in from reference TRBV7-8 and TRBJ1-2, reads GAGVSQSPRYKVAKRGQDVALRCDPISGHVSLFWYQQALGQGPEFLTYFQNEAQLDKSGLPSDRFFAERPEGSVSTLKIQRTQQEDSAVYLCASSLNRVSGAIAYGYTFGSGTRLTVV.

This clone was seen only a few times. The chain combines TRBV19 with TRBJ2-5; 8 nucleotides line up with TRBD2. Trimming cost V 3 bases and J 4 bases; bases outside gene matches: 7. Per germline, CDR1 LNHDA and CDR2 SQIVND (reference sequence). This CDR3 has 15 amino acids. The CDR3 region has the DNA TGTGCCAGTAGTATTCGGGGGGGGCAGGGAGAGACCCAGTACTTC. Amino acids: CASSIRGGQGETQYF.

V is TRBV5-8 and J is TRBJ1-4; perhaps TRBD1 as D (5 bases). The V end was cut by 1 base, the J end by 2 bases, with 6 bases between. The CDR3 consists of 14 residues. Germline CDR1 reads SGHTS; CDR2 reads YDEGEE. The CDR3 region is CASSLYRTNEKLFF. CDR3 bases: TGTGCCAGCAGCTTGTACAGGACTAATGAAAAACTGTTTTTT.

This clone showed up just once. In DNA, the CDR3 is TGTGCCAGCAGCACTCGGACAGGTACAGATACGCAGTATTTT. This gives the protein CASSTRTGTDTQYF. The chain joins TRBV5-6 to TRBJ2-3; 7 bases match TRBD1. This CDR3 region has 14 residues. With 4 bases clipped from V and 3 bases from J, the junction kept 5 bases outside the gene matches. The germline V gene encodes CDR1 SGHDT and CDR2 YYEEEE.

This sequence joins TRBV2 and TRBJ1-2, with 8 bases matching TRBD1. The CDR3 length is 13 residues. V lost 7 bases, J lost 12 bases, and 13 bases stayed unmatched. The germline CDR1 and CDR2 sequences are SNHLY and FYNNEI. The CDR3 DNA follows: TGTGCCAGCATGGCCGGAGACAGGGGTTTCAACACCTTC. The encoded protein is CASMAGDRGFNTF.

V gene TRBV19 combines with J gene TRBJ1-2, with 7 bases lining up with TRBD1. From germline, CDR1 is LNHDA and CDR2 SQIVND (reference sequence). The CDR3 contains 14 residues. V dropped 10 bases and J dropped 0; count of bases not matched to a gene: 8. In DNA form, the CDR3 reads TGTGCCACCGGGACAGCCCTAGCTAACTATGGCTACACCTTC. Protein: CATGTALANYGYTF.

The chain couples TRBV11-3 to TRBJ1-1; 7 nucleotides align to TRBD1. The CDR3 has 13 residues. Germline lookup yields CDR1 SGHNT and CDR2 YENEEA. J gave up 6 bases and V 4 bases, and 5 bases lay outside the gene matches. The CDR3 DNA reads as TGTGCCAGCAGCTCAGATGACAGGGCTGAAGCTTTCTTT. Translating it yields CASSSDDRAEAFF.

This chain links TRBV6-6 with TRBJ1-6; no definite D call. This CDR3 region has 16 residues. The germline V gene has CDR1 MNHNY and CDR2 SVGAGI (reference sequence). The V end was cut by 6 bases, the J end by 9 bases, with 21 bases between. CDR3 DNA: TGTGCCAGCAGCCTCCGGCTAGGGAGGGAAACTTCACCCCTCCACTTT. It yields the protein CASSLRLGRETSPLHF.

This clone was counted only a few times. The chain combines TRBV7-2 with TRBJ1-3; 7 nucleotides line up with TRBD1. CDR1 is SGHTA and CDR2 is FQGNSA in the germline V gene. The J segment lost 0 bases and the V segment lost 5 bases, leaving 7 bases of the junction unmatched. The CDR3 sequence is 16 residues long. CDR3 bases: TGTGCCAGCAGCCTCGCCCCAGGGGGCTCTGGAAACACCATATATTTT. Its translation: CASSLAPGGSGNTIYF. Variable domain in full (rest from reference TRBV7-2 and TRBJ1-3): GAGVSQSPSNKVTEKGKDVELRCDPISGHTALYWYRQSLGQGLEFLIYFQGNSAPDKSGLPSDRFSAERTGGSVSTLTIQRTQQEDSAVYLCASSLAPGGSGNTIYFGEGSWLTVV.

The rearrangement uses TRBV7-9 and TRBJ1-5, with D tentatively TRBD1 (5 bases). Germline lookup yields CDR1 SEHNR and CDR2 FQNEAQ (reference sequence). V lost 5 bases to trimming and J lost 1 base, with 15 bases between them. This CDR3 has 16 amino acids. The DNA for the CDR3 is TGTGCCAGCAGCCAGAACACCCCAGGGAGCAATCAGCCCCAGCATTTT. Protein: CASSQNTPGSNQPQHF.

This clone was counted only a few times. The chain couples TRBV5-8 to TRBJ1-3, with D perhaps matching TRBD1 (5 bases). The CDR3 extends over 13 amino acids. V lost 4 bases, J lost 3 bases, and 8 bases lay in between. CDR1 is SGHTS and CDR2 is YDEGEE in the germline V gene. CDR3 residues: CASSEDNGNTIYF. For the CDR3, the DNA is TGTGCCAGCAGCGAGGACAATGGAAACACCATATATTTT.

The rearrangement joins TRBV9 to TRBJ1-6, with no clear D. Looked up from germline, CDR1 is SGDLS and CDR2 is YYNGEE. The CDR3 consists of 13 residues. The ends were cut back, 3 bases at V and 8 bases at J, with 9 bases in the middle. This CDR3 reads CASSGDPHSPLHF. The CDR3 nucleotides are TGTGCCAGCAGCGGAGACCCTCATTCACCCCTCCACTTT.

This chain uses TRBV6-2 or TRBV6-3 with TRBJ1-2; maybe TRBD1 (6 bases). Trimming removed 4 bases from V and 8 bases from J, with 14 bases in between. This CDR3 has 13 amino acids. CDR1 and CDR2 from the germline V gene are MNHEY and SVGEGT. The CDR3 loop reads CASSWNRAEGYTF. For the CDR3, the DNA is TGTGCCAGCAGTTGGAACAGGGCCGAGGGCTACACCTTC.

V gene TRBV11-3 combines with J gene TRBJ2-3, with a possible D match to TRBD2 (6 bases). Trimming pared 5 bases from V and 1 base from J, leaving 10 bases between. The CDR3 is 14 residues long. The V gene's germline CDR1 is SGHNT and CDR2 YENEEA. CDR3 nucleotides: TGTGCCAGCAGCACCTCGGGGGGCACAGATACGCAGTATTTT. This encodes CASSTSGGTDTQYF.

This chain joins TRBV5-1 and TRBJ1-4; D gene unclear. The germline V gene has CDR1 SGHRS and CDR2 YFSETQ. CDR3 size: 14 residues. V lost 2 bases and J lost 5, with 10 bases in between. Here the CDR3 reads CASSFRNLNEKLFF. CDR3 DNA: TGCGCCAGCAGCTTCCGCAATTTGAATGAAAAACTGTTTTTT.

The CDR3 spells CASSLRRPGGYEQYF. The CDR3 nucleotides read TGTGCCAGCAGCTTAAGACGGCCAGGGGGCTACGAGCAGTACTTC. This chain joins TRBV7-2 and TRBJ2-7; 7 nucleotides match TRBD1. The germline V gene encodes CDR1 SGHTA and CDR2 FQGNSA. CDR3 length equals 15 residues. V lost 2 bases, J lost 3 bases, and 7 bases stayed unmatched. Looking up the rest from reference TRBV7-2 and TRBJ2-7 gives the full variable domain: GAGVSQSPSNKVTEKGKDVELRCDPISGHTALYWYRQSLGQGLEFLIYFQGNSAPDKSGLPSDRFSAERTGGSVSTLTIQRTQQEDSAVYLCASSLRRPGGYEQYFGPGTRLTVT.